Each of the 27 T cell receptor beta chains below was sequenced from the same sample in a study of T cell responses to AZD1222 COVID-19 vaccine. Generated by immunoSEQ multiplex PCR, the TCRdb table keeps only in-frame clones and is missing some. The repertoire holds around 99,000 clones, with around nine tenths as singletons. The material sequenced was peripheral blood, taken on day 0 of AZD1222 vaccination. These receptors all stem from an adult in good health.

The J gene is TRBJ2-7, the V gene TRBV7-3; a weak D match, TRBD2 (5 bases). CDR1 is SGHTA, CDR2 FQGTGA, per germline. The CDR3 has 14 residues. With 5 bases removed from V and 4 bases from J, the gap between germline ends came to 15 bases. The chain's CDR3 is CASSQTGGPYEQYF. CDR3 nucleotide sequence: TGTGCCAGCAGCCAAACCGGAGGCCCTTACGAGCAGTACTTC.

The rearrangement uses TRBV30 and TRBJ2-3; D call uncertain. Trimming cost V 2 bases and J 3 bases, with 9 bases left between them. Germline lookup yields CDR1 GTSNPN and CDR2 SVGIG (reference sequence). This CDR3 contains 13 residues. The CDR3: CAWSLGYTDTQYF. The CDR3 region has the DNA TGTGCCTGGAGTTTAGGATATACAGATACGCAGTATTTT.

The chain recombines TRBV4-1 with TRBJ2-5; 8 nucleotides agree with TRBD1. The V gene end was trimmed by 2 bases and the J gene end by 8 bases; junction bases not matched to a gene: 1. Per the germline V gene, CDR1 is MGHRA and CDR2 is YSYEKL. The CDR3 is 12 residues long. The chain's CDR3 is CASSQTGGTQYF. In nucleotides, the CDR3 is TGCGCCAGCAGCCAAACAGGGGGAACCCAGTACTTC.

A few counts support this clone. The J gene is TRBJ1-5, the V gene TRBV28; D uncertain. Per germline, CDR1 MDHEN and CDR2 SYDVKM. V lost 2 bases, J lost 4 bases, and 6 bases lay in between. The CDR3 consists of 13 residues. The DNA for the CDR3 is TGTGCCAGCAGTTTAAGGACGAATCAGCCCCAGCATTTT. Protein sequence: CASSLRTNQPQHF. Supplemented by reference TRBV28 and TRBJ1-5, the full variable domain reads DVKVTQSSRYLVKRTGEKVFLECVQDMDHENMFWYRQDPGLGLRLIYFSYDVKMKEKGDIPEGYSVSREKKERFSLILESASTNQTSMYLCASSLRTNQPQHFGDGTRLSIL.

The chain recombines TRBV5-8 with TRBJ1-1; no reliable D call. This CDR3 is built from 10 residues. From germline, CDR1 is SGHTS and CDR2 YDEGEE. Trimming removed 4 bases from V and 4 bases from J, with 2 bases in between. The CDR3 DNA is TGTGCCAGCAGCCTCACTGAAGCTTTCTTT. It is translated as CASSLTEAFF.

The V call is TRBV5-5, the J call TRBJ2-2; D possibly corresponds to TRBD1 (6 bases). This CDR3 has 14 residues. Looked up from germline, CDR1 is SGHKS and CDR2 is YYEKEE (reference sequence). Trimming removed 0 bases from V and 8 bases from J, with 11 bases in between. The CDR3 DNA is TGTGCCAGCAGCTTGGGGTCAGGGGCAGGGGAGCTGTTTTTT. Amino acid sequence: CASSLGSGAGELFF.

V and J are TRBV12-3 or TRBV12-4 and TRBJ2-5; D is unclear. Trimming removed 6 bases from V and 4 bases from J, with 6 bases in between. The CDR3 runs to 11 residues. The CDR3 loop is CASSALETQYF. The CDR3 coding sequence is TGTGCCAGCAGCGCCTTAGAGACCCAGTACTTC.

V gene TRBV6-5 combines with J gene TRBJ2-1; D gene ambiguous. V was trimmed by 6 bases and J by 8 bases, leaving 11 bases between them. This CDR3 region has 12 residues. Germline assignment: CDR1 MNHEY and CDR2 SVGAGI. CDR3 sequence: CASRSGYDEQFF. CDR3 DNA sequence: TGTGCCAGCAGGTCTGGTTATGATGAGCAGTTCTTC.

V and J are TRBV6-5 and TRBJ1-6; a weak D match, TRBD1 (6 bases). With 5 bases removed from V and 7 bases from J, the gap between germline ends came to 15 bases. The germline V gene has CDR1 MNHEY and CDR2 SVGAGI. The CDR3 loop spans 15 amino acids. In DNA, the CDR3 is TGTGCCAGCAGTACCCTCGAAGGGGGAAATTCACCCCTCCACTTT. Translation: CASSTLEGGNSPLHF.

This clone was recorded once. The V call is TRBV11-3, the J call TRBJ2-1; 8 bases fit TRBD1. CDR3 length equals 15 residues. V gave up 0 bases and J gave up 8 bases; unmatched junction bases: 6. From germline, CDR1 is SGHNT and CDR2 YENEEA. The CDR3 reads CASSLDRGRDYEQFF. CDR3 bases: TGTGCCAGCAGCTTAGACAGGGGGCGCGACTATGAGCAGTTCTTC.

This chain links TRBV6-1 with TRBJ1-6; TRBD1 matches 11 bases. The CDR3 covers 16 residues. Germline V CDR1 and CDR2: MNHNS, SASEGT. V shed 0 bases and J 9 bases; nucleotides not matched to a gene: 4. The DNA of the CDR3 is TGTGCCAGCAGTGAAGCTTCCGGGACAGGGGGTTCACCCCTCCACTTT. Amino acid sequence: CASSEASGTGGSPLHF.

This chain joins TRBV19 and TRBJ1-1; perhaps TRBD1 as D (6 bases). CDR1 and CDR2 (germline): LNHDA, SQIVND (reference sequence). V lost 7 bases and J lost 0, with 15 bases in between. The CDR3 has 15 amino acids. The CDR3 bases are TGTGCCAGTACCATACAGGGAAGCATGAACACTGAAGCTTTCTTT. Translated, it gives CASTIQGSMNTEAFF.

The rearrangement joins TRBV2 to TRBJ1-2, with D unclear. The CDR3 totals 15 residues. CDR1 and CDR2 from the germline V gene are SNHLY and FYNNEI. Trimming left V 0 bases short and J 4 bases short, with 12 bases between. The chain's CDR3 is CASSEASAPGYGYTF. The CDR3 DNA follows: TGTGCCAGCAGTGAAGCGTCGGCGCCGGGCTATGGCTACACCTTC.

DNA for the CDR3: TGTGCCAGCAGCAAACCTAGTGTTCTCACTGAAGCTTTCTTT. Protein product: CASSKPSVLTEAFF. V is TRBV21-1 and J is TRBJ1-1. TRBV21-1 is deemed a pseudogene. The CDR3 is made up of 14 amino acids.

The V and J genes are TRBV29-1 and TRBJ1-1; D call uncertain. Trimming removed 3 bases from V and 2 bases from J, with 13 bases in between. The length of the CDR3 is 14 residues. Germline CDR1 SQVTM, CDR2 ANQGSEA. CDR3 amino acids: CSVDERAINTEAFF. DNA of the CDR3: TGCAGCGTTGATGAAAGGGCGATAAACACTGAAGCTTTCTTT.

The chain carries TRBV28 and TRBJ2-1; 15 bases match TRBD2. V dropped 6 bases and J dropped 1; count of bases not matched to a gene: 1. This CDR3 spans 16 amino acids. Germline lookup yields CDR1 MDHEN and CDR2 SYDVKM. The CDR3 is CASRGLAGGSYNEQFF. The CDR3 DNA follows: TGTGCCAGCAGGGGACTAGCGGGGGGTTCCTACAATGAGCAGTTCTTC.

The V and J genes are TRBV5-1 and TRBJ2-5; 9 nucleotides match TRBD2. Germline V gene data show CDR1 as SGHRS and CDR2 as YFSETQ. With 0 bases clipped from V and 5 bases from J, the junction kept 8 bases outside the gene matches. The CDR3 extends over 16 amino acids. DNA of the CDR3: TGCGCCAGCAGCTTGGAGGGTAGCGGGAGAGGGGAGACCCAGTACTTC. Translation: CASSLEGSGRGETQYF.

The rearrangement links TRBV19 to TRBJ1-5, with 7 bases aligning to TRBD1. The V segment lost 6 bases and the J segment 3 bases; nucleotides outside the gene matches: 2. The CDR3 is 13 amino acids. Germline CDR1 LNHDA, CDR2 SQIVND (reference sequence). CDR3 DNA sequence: TGTGCCAGTAGGACAGGGATCAATCAGCCCCAGCATTTT. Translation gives CASRTGINQPQHF.

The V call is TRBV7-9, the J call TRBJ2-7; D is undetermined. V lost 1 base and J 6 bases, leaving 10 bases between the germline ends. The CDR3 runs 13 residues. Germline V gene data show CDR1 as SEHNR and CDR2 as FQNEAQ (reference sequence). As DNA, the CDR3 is TGTGCCAGCAGCTTAGAAAAGTCTGGCGAGCAGTACGTC. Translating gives CASSLEKSGEQYV.

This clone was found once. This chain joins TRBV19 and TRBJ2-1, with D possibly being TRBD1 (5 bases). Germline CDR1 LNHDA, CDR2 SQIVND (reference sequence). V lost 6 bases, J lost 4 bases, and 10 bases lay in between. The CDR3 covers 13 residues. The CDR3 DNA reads TGTGCCAGTAGCCAGGGTTCGTACAATGAGCAGTTCTTC. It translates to CASSQGSYNEQFF.

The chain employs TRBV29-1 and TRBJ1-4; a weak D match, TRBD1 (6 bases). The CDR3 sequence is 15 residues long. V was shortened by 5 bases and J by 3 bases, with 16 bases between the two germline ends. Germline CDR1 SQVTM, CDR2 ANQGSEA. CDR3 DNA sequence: TGCAGCGTTCCGGACAGCCAAGGGGCTAATGAAAAACTGTTTTTT. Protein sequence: CSVPDSQGANEKLFF.

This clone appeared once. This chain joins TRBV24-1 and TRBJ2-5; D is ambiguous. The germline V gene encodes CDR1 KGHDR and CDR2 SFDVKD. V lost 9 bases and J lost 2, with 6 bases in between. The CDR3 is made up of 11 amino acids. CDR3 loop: CATALQETQYF. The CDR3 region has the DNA TGTGCCACCGCTTTACAAGAGACCCAGTACTTC.

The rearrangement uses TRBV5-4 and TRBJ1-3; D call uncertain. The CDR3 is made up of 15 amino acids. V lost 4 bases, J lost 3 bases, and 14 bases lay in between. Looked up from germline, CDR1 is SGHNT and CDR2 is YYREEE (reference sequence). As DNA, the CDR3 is TGTGCCAGCAGCCACCGGGGAGGCGATGGAAACACCATATATTTT. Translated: CASSHRGGDGNTIYF. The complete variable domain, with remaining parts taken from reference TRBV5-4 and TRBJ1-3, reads ETGVTQSPTHLIKTRGQQVTLRCSSQSGHNTVSWYQQALGQGPQFIFQYYREEENGRGNFPPRFSGLQFPNYSSELNVNALELDDSALYLCASSHRGGDGNTIYFGEGSWLTVV.

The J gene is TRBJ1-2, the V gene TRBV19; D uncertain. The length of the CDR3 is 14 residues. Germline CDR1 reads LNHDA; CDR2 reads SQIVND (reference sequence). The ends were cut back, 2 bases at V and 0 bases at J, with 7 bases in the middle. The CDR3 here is CASSIQATNYGYTF. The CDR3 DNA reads TGTGCCAGTAGTATACAGGCTACTAACTATGGCTACACCTTC.

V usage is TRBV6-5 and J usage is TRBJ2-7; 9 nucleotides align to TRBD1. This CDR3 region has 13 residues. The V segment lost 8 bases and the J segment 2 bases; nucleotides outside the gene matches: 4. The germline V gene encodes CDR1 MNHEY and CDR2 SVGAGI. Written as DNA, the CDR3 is TGTGCCAGCGCCGGGACAGGGCCCTACGAGCAGTACTTC. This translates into CASAGTGPYEQYF.

CDR3 in amino acids: CAWTGQGKAFF. CDR3 sequence (DNA): TGTGCCTGGACTGGACAGGGCAAAGCTTTCTTT. The chain links TRBV30 to TRBJ1-1; 8 bases align to TRBD1. V gave up 4 bases and J gave up 9 bases; unmatched junction bases: 4. CDR3 length: 11 amino acids. Germline loops: CDR1 GTSNPN, CDR2 SVGIG (reference sequence).

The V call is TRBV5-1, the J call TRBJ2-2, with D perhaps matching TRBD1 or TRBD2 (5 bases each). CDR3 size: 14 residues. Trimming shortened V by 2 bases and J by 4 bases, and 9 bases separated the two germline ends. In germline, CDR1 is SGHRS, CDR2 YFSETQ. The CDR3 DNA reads TGCGCCAGCAGCTTTCCAGGGAGCACCGGGGAGCTGTTTTTT. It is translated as CASSFPGSTGELFF.